These 24 T cell receptor beta chains came from one sample sequenced in a study of blood T cells in healthy people across ages. Primers used in a second PCR of roughly 6 to 11 cycles were a sample-barcoded 5' primer and a J-beta primer mix. TCRdb itself ran the 5' RACE reads through MiXCR, one entry per CDR3 protein. The table records fewer than 2,000,000 distinct CDR3 sequences, almost 35% of them present only once. What was sequenced was blood. The source of these receptors is a woman in her 30s in good health.

This clonotype was seen a handful of times. V gene TRBV20-1 combines with J gene TRBJ2-7, with D perhaps matching TRBD1 or TRBD2 (5 bases each). CDR3 length: 14 residues. Trimming pared 4 bases from V and 0 bases from J, leaving 13 bases between. CDR1 DFQATT and CDR2 SNEGSKA come from the germline V gene (reference sequence). In DNA, the CDR3 is TGCAGTGCTAAGAGGGGCAGGAGCTCCTACGAGCAGTACTTC. This encodes CSAKRGRSSYEQYF.

The genes are TRBV2 and TRBJ2-3, with 14 bases identical to TRBD2. Germline V gene data show CDR1 as SNHLY and CDR2 as FYNNEI. The CDR3 totals 17 residues. J gave up 1 base and V 9 bases, and 9 bases lay outside the gene matches. The CDR3 DNA follows: TGTGCCAGACCGGGACTAGCGGGAGAGGGGGGCACAGATACGCAGTATTTT. Residues: CARPGLAGEGGTDTQYF.

Notes on this clonotype: This may arise from a read error, as a much more abundant clone is one base away. V is TRBV7-2 and J is TRBJ2-3, with D maybe TRBD2 (5 bases). With 6 bases removed from V and 0 bases from J, the gap between germline ends came to 10 bases. CDR3 length equals 14 residues. Germline lookup yields CDR1 SGHTA and CDR2 FQGNSA. In DNA form, the CDR3 reads TGTGCCAGCAGGAGGGAGACTAGCACAGATACGCAGTATTTT. Protein product: CASRRETSTDTQYF.

This clonotype was recorded once. The chain employs TRBV15 and TRBJ2-2; TRBD1 agrees at 9 bases. CDR3 length: 14 residues. Trimming removed 8 bases from V and 7 bases from J; junction bases left unmatched: 8. Germline lookup yields CDR1 LNHNV and CDR2 YYDKDF (reference sequence). CDR3 coding DNA: TGTGCCACCGAAACAGGGGGCCGGAGCGGGGAGCTGTTTTTT. Its translation: CATETGGRSGELFF.

V and J are TRBV20-1 and TRBJ2-7; a possible D gene is TRBD2 (6 bases). The ends were cut back, 0 bases at V and 0 bases at J, with 15 bases in the middle. CDR3 length: 16 amino acids. Germline CDR1 is DFQATT and CDR2 is SNEGSKA (reference sequence). The CDR3 spells CSARDWTNGVSYEQYF. The CDR3 nucleotides are TGCAGTGCTAGAGATTGGACTAACGGGGTCTCCTACGAGCAGTACTTC.

CDR3 in DNA: TGCAGCGCCACGGGACAGGGGTTATACGCAGATACGCAGTATTTT. This sequence encodes CSATGQGLYADTQYF. This chain uses TRBV29-1 with TRBJ2-3; TRBD1 aligns across 10 bases. V trimming: 7 bases; J trimming: 4 bases; junction bases outside the gene matches: 11. There are 15 residues in the CDR3. The germline V gene has CDR1 SQVTM and CDR2 ANQGSEA.

This clonotype was recorded at least ten times. The CDR3: CASSLGTSDSGANVLTF. The CDR3 DNA reads TGTGCCAGCAGCCTAGGGACATCTGACTCTGGGGCCAACGTCCTGACTTTC. The chain couples TRBV4-2 to TRBJ2-6; perhaps TRBD1 as D (6 bases). CDR3 size: 17 residues. The V and J ends lost 4 bases and 0 bases respectively, with 13 bases between them. The germline gives CDR1 LGHNA, CDR2 YNFKEQ.

Turning to this clonotype: With a much larger clone just one base away, this may be a read error. The gene calls are TRBV12-3 or TRBV12-4 and TRBJ2-3, with a possible D match to TRBD2 (6 bases). There are 15 residues in the CDR3. The CDR3 sequence is CACSLEGSSTDTQYF. The DNA of the CDR3 is TGTGCCTGCAGTTTGGAGGGTTCCAGCACAGATACGCAGTATTTT.

V is TRBV7-2 and J is TRBJ2-5; tentative D call: TRBD2 (5 bases). The V and J ends lost 7 bases and 4 bases respectively, with 22 bases between them. Germline V CDR1 and CDR2: SGHTA, FQGNSA. The length of the CDR3 is 16 residues. The CDR3 coding sequence is TGTGCCAGCACCAACCCTCTCGGGGTCCCTTCAGAGACCCAGTACTTC. Its translation: CASTNPLGVPSETQYF.

The chain is built from TRBV28 and TRBJ2-5; D uncertain. The CDR3 length is 12 residues. Germline V gene lookup returns CDR1 MDHEN and CDR2 SYDVKM. V was shortened by 7 bases and J by 5 bases, with 11 bases between the two germline ends. The CDR3 nucleotides read TGTGCCAGCACTATTAGTCGGGAGACCCAGTACTTC. The encoded protein is CASTISRETQYF. Variable domain in full (rest from reference TRBV28 and TRBJ2-5): DVKVTQSSRYLVKRTGEKVFLECVQDMDHENMFWYRQDPGLGLRLIYFSYDVKMKEKGDIPEGYSVSREKKERFSLILESASTNQTSMYLCASTISRETQYFGPGTRLLVL.

This clonotype turned up a few times. The chain recombines TRBV20-1 with TRBJ2-7; D is tentatively TRBD1 or TRBD2 (5 bases each). V was trimmed by 3 bases and J by 3 bases, leaving 12 bases between them. The CDR3 has 13 amino acids. Germline V lookup: CDR1 DFQATT, CDR2 SNEGSKA (reference sequence). Here the CDR3 DNA reads TGCAGTGCTAGGGTTTTGGGGGACTACGAGCAGTACTTC. It yields the protein CSARVLGDYEQYF.

This clonotype was recorded at least ten times. J is TRBJ2-7 and V is TRBV29-1; D uncertain. CDR1 is SQVTM, CDR2 ANQGSEA, per germline. The CDR3 is 14 amino acids. Trimming left V 4 bases short and J 2 bases short, with 15 bases between. CDR3 protein: CSVVWPGDPYEQYF. Written as DNA, the CDR3 is TGCAGCGTTGTGTGGCCAGGCGACCCCTACGAGCAGTACTTC.

The chain is built from TRBV20-1 and TRBJ2-1, with 14 bases that match TRBD2. This CDR3 region has 15 residues. Germline-derived CDR1 and CDR2 are DFQATT and SNEGSKA (reference sequence). Germline trimming cut 5 bases from V and 6 bases from J; bases unmatched to any gene: 6. CDR3 bases: TGCAGTGCTCCAAGACTAGCGGGAGGGTTCAATGAGCAGTTCTTC. Translating it yields CSAPRLAGGFNEQFF.

This clonotype was counted between two and nine times. The gene calls are TRBV20-1 and TRBJ2-7, with 7 bases lining up with TRBD2. The length of the CDR3 is 15 residues. J gave up 2 bases and V 0 bases, and 7 bases lay outside the gene matches. Germline V gene data show CDR1 as DFQATT and CDR2 as SNEGSKA (reference sequence). The chain's CDR3 is CSARDIREGTYEQYF. The CDR3, as DNA: TGCAGTGCTAGAGATATCAGGGAGGGGACCTACGAGCAGTACTTC.

This clonotype was detected only a few times. The chain combines TRBV5-1 with TRBJ1-1; the D gene is possibly TRBD1 (5 bases). The germline V and J ends were trimmed by 3 bases and 2 bases, with 11 bases remaining between them. Germline V gene sequence: CDR1 SGHRS, CDR2 YFSETQ. The CDR3 sequence is 14 residues long. CDR3 sequence (DNA): TGCGCCAGCAGCTACTACAGGATTAACACTGAAGCTTTCTTT. As protein: CASSYYRINTEAFF. Looking up the rest from reference TRBV5-1 and TRBJ1-1 gives the full variable domain: KAGVTQTPRYLIKTRGQQVTLSCSPISGHRSVSWYQQTPGQGLQFLFEYFSETQRNKGNFPGRFSGRQFSNSRSEMNVSTLELGDSALYLCASSYYRINTEAFFGQGTRLTVV.

The chain couples TRBV18 to TRBJ2-5; D is possibly TRBD2 (6 bases). The V end lost 2 bases, the J end lost 5 bases, and 12 bases lay between the germline ends. From germline, CDR1 is KGHSH and CDR2 LQKENI. The length of the CDR3 is 14 residues. DNA for the CDR3: TGTGCCAGCTCACCAAAGGGCGGGACGGAGACCCAGTACTTC. Its translation: CASSPKGGTETQYF.

The chain couples TRBV9 to TRBJ2-7; D unresolved. The DNA matches TRBJ2-5 better at its end, which makes the J call doubtful. CDR3 length: 14 residues. Germline lookup yields CDR1 SGDLS and CDR2 YYNGEE. CDR3 in amino acids: CASSVGSRLGTQYF. Written as DNA, the CDR3 is TGTGCCAGCAGCGTAGGGTCTCGGCTCGGGACCCAGTACTTC.

This clonotype was seen more than once but under ten times. The chain employs TRBV2 and TRBJ2-7; unclear D gene. Germline V gene lookup returns CDR1 SNHLY and CDR2 FYNNEI. The ends were cut back, 4 bases at V and 3 bases at J, with 16 bases in the middle. This CDR3 spans 15 amino acids. The CDR3 DNA is TGTGCCAGCAGTGTGGGTAAGGGTATAATCTACGAGCAGTACTTC. It is translated as CASSVGKGIIYEQYF.

This clonotype has only a few counts. The V call is TRBV6-6, the J call TRBJ1-2, with 8 nucleotides matching TRBD1. The J segment lost 4 bases and the V segment lost 8 bases, leaving 12 bases of the junction unmatched. The CDR3 extends over 15 amino acids. Germline V gene data show CDR1 as MNHNY and CDR2 as SVGAGI (reference sequence). The CDR3, as DNA: TGTGCCAGCCGAACGACAGGGGCAGTCGTCTATGGCTACACCTTC. It specifies CASRTTGAVVYGYTF.

This clonotype has more than one count but fewer than ten. CDR3 residues: CSARDAGTGKGSYNEQFF. The CDR3 DNA sequence: TGCAGTGCTAGAGATGCGGGGACAGGGAAAGGCTCCTACAATGAGCAGTTCTTC. The chain couples TRBV20-1 to TRBJ2-1; 9 nucleotides align to TRBD1. Germline V lookup: CDR1 DFQATT, CDR2 SNEGSKA (reference sequence). The CDR3 is 18 amino acids. The junction had 9 bases not matched to a gene; V was cut back by 0 bases and J by 0 bases.

This clonotype was counted at least ten times. V gene TRBV7-2 combines with J gene TRBJ2-3; D ambiguous. The germline V and J ends were trimmed by 2 bases and 2 bases, with 8 bases remaining between them. Germline V gene sequence: CDR1 SGHTA, CDR2 FQGNSA. CDR3 length equals 14 residues. CDR3 nucleotides: TGTGCCAGCAGCTTATGGACGCTCACAGATACGCAGTATTTT. This translates into CASSLWTLTDTQYF.

This clonotype was found a few times. The CDR3 nucleotides are TGTGCCAGCAGTCCCCTGGGGCTGGCTGTCTCTTTCACGCAGTATTTT. Encoded protein: CASSPLGLAVSFTQYF. The chain combines TRBV12-3 or TRBV12-4 with TRBJ2-3, with D possibly matching TRBD1 (5 bases). Trimming took off 5 bases at V and 9 bases at J, with 24 bases between the two ends. This CDR3 spans 16 amino acids.

This clonotype was observed at least ten times. V is TRBV29-1 and J is TRBJ1-2; weak D call: TRBD1 (5 bases). Trimming shortened V by 7 bases and J by 8 bases, and 17 bases separated the two germline ends. Germline V gives CDR1 SQVTM, CDR2 ANQGSEA. This CDR3 is 12 amino acids long. This chain's CDR3 is CSAPGLEAGYTF. CDR3 coding DNA: TGCAGCGCCCCGGGACTGGAGGCGGGCTACACCTTC.

This clonotype was observed a handful of times. The chain has TRBV20-1 and TRBJ1-1; no clear D. Trimming took off 1 base at V and 4 bases at J, with 16 bases between the two ends. There are 15 residues in the CDR3. Germline V gives CDR1 DFQATT, CDR2 SNEGSKA (reference sequence). CDR3 DNA sequence: TGCAGTGCTAGAGGTCATAAAGGGAGAAGCACTGAAGCTTTCTTT. Protein sequence: CSARGHKGRSTEAFF.